A selection of T cell receptor beta chains follows, all from one sample in a study of cytomegalovirus exposure and HLA in healthy donors. This table comes from immunoSEQ multiplex PCR, and its TCRdb copy is limited to in-frame clones, with some not included. The sample includes 95,000 to 150,000 clones, 75% to 90% of them seen just once. Sample: PBMCs. The receptors stem from a man aged 25-45 years in good health and CMV-seronegative. The CDR3 runs from the conserved cysteine through the conserved F or W. D genes are given only for firm matches. Size is stated for part of the rows, as once, few or many counts, or as a class when the clone is expanded.

J,D,V,size,DNA,CDR3
TRBJ2-7,TRBD1,TRBV10-3,-,TGTGCCATCAGGGGGACAGGGGGCTACGAGCAGTACTTC,CAIRGTGGYEQYF
TRBJ1-5,TRBD1,TRBV18,-,TGTGCCAGCTCAACAGGGGCGTTAAATCAGCCCCAGCATTTT,CASSTGALNQPQHF
TRBJ2-5,-,TRBV18,-,TGTGCCAGCTCGTCGGAGCTCCAGGAGACCCAGTACTTC,CASSSELQETQYF
TRBJ1-1,-,TRBV28,-,TGTGCCAGCTGCTCGGTACCAGGAAACACTGAAGCTTTCTTT,CASCSVPGNTEAFF
TRBJ2-7,-,TRBV2,-,TGTGCCAGCAGTACGGGCCATTCGGACTACGAGCAGTACTTC,CASSTGHSDYEQYF
TRBJ2-2,-,TRBV29-1,-,TGCAGCGTTGCCCCTTACACCGGGGAGCTGTTTTTT,CSVAPYTGELFF
TRBJ2-7,-,TRBV4-3,-,TGCGCCAGCAGCCAAGTACGGGGTTACGAGCAGTACTTC,CASSQVRGYEQYF
TRBJ1-2,-,TRBV11-2,-,TGTGCCAGCAGCCGCCGGGGGGTGGACTATGGCTACACCTTC,CASSRRGVDYGYTF
TRBJ1-2,TRBD1,TRBV6-6,-,TGTGCCAGCAGGCAGACAGGGACCTTTGGGGGCGGCTACACCTTC,CASRQTGTFGGGYTF
TRBJ2-3,TRBD2,TRBV25-1,-,TGTGCCAGCAGTGAGGGAGGGACCCACACAGATACGCAGTATTTT,CASSEGGTHTDTQYF
TRBJ1-1,-,TRBV27,few,TGTGCCAGCAGTTCACATGTTGGTGGCACTGAAGCTTTCTTT,CASSSHVGGTEAFF
TRBJ2-2,-,TRBV7-6,-,TGTGCCAGCGGGGCTCCGAACACCGGGGAGCTGTTTTTT,CASGAPNTGELFF
TRBJ2-1,TRBD2,TRBV27,-,TGTGCCAGCAGTCCTCAGACCCCGACGACTAGCGGGGGGACCCGTAGCTCCTACAATGAGCAGTTCTTC,CASSPQTPTTSGGTRSSYNEQFF
TRBJ1-1,-,TRBV19,-,TGTGCCAGTAGTAGCCGGGAGGTGGGGGACACTGAAGCTTTCTTT,CASSSREVGDTEAFF
TRBJ1-5,-,TRBV28,-,TGTGCCAGCAGCGTGGACCGCAGGGTCCATAGCAATCAGCCCCAGCATTTT,CASSVDRRVHSNQPQHF
TRBJ2-7,-,TRBV19,-,TGTGCCAGTAGTACCACGGTAGAGGACGAGCAGTACTTC,CASSTTVEDEQYF